This T cell receptor beta chain originates from a study of shared clonotypes between healthy human individuals (TCRdb year 2020). As for the study more broadly: A couple of women and a few men aged 18 to 49 years were included in the cohort. For each donor, three plates each were used for CD4 naive and CD4 memory, two plates were used for CD8 naive, and one plate was used for CD8 memory. To estimate repertoire size and how much clonotype sharing occurs between individuals, the study deeply sequenced the blood TCR repertoires of five healthy adults. Different laboratories and diverse techniques were used to prepare libraries and sequence TCR repertoires, to increase sequencing depth and limit assay-specific biases. Leukapheresis yielded between about 0.8 and 9.5 billion PBMCs per donor. Here is what the overall study found, with its caveats: The genetic and exposure-history diversity represented was limited by the small number of donors. Only blood was sampled, and tissue TCR repertoires likely differ from those in blood. Compared with non-shared clonotypes, clonotypes shared by all four sorted-subset donors had higher generation probabilities. Larger estimated clonotype richness was generally found for naive subsets than for memory subsets. Rarefaction of sorted-subset datasets indicated incomplete sequencing despite the large sequencing depth. Pairwise subsampling led to the expectation that sequencing depth would affect the degree of clonotype sharing among donors. About 4.5% of naive CD4, 3.5% of naive CD8, 2.3% of memory CD4, and more than 0.35% of memory CD8 clonotypes were shared across several donors.

TCR CDR3 regions were amplified from genomic DNA by multiplex PCR using the deep immunoSEQ assay. For each cell subset, the extracted genomic DNA was distributed evenly across all wells of several immunoSEQ 96-well plates, and each plate served as one replicate. Each replicate PCR for sorted subsets received approximately 200 ng genomic DNA, equal to about 30,000 T cell genomes. The purified libraries were quantified using a Qubit 3.0 fluorometer, sized with a Bioanalyzer 2100, and then quantified again using the KAPA Library Quantification kit. Each immunoSEQ 96-well plate was sequenced on its own single-read 150-cycle Illumina NextSeq 550 flow cell. On the authors' methods: The immunoSEQ output contained only junctional sequences without quality scores, so filtering could not match that applied to full-length reads. Sequences were annotated with PyIR, a Python wrapper for IgBLAST v1.9, and V/J genes and CDR3 were assigned using IMGT germline references. Reads were removed for weak V/J assignments (E-value above 1e-6), missing CDR3, stop codons, out-of-frame junctions, or ambiguous translated residues. V3J clonotypes were defined as sequences sharing an identical inferred V gene, J gene, and CDR3 amino acid sequence. Percentage overlap between repertoires was computed as shared unique clonotypes divided by the size of the smaller repertoire. RTK rarefaction, the Chao1 estimator, and Recon v2.1 estimates of unobserved clonotypes were used to assess repertoire richness. Generation probabilities for all TCRbeta clonotypes obtained by the gDNA method from a handful of donors were computed using OLGA. TCRdb obtained this table from immuneACCESS and retained in-frame rearrangements with V and J assigned. These tables miss some clones; where compared with another copy, unresolved V genes account for less than half of the shortfall, and the remainder is unexplained. The V and J calls and clone size come from that table; D and trimming were worked out from the DNA. For this sample the table gives about 1 million clones, of which roughly 75% were detected only once. The ten top clones hold about 1.5% of the sample.

The cysteine opens and the phenylalanine closes a CDR3 of 13 amino acids. CDR3 DNA only is kept here, 39 bases in frame from base 1. The germline V gene gives CDR1 as SGDLS and CDR2 as YYNGEE. V sheds 4 bases and J sheds 0 bases, leaving 8 bases between their ends. The donors were healthy, HIV-negative adults with no recently reported acute infections or vaccinations. Every donor was a Caucasian adult residing in Nashville, Tennessee, USA. CD4+ T cells were enriched through magnetic negative selection, after which naive cells were positively selected on CD45RA and the remaining negative fraction served as the memory subset. After blood collection by leukapheresis, PBMCs were isolated using Ficoll-Histopaque density gradient centrifugation and then cryopreserved in the vapor phase of liquid nitrogen. Purity and quantity of every magnetically sorted T cell population were checked by analytical flow cytometry. Genomic DNA was isolated from every sorted fraction and measured by UV absorbance on a Nanodrop 2000c.

As for this clone: The clone's antigen remains unknown. A much larger clone lies a single base off, so this may be a read error.

This sequence was found in a man aged 18 to 29 in good health. Specimen: memory CD4+ T cells sorted from blood. Read against the paper, the sample's cell subset or site label means: CD45RA-negative fraction. The rearrangement combines TRBV9 with TRBJ2-7; a weak D assignment points to TRBD1 (6 bases agree). The nucleotide sequence is TGTGCCAGCAGCTCAGGGGTCTCCTACGAGCAGTACTTC. This gives the protein CASSSGVSYEQYF.